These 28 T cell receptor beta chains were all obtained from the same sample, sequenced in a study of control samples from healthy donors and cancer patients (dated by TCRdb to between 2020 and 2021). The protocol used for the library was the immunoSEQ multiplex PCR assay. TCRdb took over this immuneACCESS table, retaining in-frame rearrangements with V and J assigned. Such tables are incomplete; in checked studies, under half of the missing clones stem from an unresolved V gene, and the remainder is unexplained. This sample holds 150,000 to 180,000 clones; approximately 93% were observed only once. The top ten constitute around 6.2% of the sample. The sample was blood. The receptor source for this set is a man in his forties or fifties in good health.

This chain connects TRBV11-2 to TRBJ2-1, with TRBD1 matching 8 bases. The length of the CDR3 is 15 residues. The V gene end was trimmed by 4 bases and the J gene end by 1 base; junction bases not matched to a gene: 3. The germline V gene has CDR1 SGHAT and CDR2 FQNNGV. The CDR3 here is CASSSGTGSYNEQFF. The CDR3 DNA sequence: TGTGCCAGCAGCTCCGGGACAGGATCCTACAATGAGCAGTTCTTC.

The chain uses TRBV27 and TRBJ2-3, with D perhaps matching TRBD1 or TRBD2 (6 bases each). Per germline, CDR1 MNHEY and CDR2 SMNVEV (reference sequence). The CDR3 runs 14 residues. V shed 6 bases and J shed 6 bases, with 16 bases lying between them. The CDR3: CASRQGLHTDTQYF. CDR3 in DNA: TGTGCCAGCAGACAGGGACTCCACACTGATACGCAGTATTTT.

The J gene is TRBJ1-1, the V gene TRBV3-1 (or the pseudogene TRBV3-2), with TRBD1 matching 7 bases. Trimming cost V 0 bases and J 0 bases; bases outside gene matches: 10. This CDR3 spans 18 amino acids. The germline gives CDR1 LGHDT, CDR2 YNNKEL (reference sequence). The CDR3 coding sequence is TGTGCCAGCAGCCAAGAGTCCCGGACAGGACTTCTGAACACTGAAGCTTTCTTT. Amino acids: CASSQESRTGLLNTEAFF.

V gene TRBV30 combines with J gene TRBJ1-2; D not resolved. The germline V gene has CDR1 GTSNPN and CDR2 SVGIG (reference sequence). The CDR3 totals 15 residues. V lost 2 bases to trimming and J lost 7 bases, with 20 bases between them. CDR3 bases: TGTGCCTGGAGTCCCCGGACCCCACCTTCTGGTGGCTACACCTTC. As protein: CAWSPRTPPSGGYTF.

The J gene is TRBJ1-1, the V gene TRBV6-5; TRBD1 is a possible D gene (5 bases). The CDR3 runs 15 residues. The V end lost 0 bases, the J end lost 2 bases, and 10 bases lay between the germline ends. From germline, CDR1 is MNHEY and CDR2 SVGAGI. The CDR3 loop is CASSYSPRGNTEAFF. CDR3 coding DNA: TGTGCCAGCAGTTACTCTCCGCGGGGCAACACTGAAGCTTTCTTT.

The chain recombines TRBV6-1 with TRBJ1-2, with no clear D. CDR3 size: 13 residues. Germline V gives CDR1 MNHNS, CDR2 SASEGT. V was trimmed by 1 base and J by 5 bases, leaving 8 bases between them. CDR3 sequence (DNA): TGTGCCAGCAGTGAAGGGACGGAGTATGGCTACACCTTC. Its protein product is CASSEGTEYGYTF.

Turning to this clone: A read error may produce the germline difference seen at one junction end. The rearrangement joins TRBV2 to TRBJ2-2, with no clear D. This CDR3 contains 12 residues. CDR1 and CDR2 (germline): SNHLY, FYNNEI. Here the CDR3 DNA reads TGTGCCAGCAACCAAAACAACGGGGAGCTGTTTTTT. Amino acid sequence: CASNQNNGELFF. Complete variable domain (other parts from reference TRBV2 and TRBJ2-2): EPEVTQTPSHQVTQMGQEVILRCVPISNHLYFYWYRQILGQKVEFLVSFYNNEISEKSEIFDDQFSVERPDGSNFTLKIRSTKLEDSAMYFCASNQNNGELFFGEGSRLTVL.

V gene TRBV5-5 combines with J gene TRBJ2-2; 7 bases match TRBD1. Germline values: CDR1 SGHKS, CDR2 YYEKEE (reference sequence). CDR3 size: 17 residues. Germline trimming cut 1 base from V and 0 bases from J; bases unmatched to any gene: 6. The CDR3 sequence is CASSLKRDSPNTGELFF. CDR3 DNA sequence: TGTGCCAGCAGCTTGAAGAGGGACAGCCCGAACACCGGGGAGCTGTTTTTT.

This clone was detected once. The CDR3 nucleotides read TGTGCCAGCAGTGCCGGGGGGATCTCCTACGAGCAGTACTTC. It specifies CASSAGGISYEQYF. The chain couples TRBV6-2 or TRBV6-3 to TRBJ2-7; 7 nucleotides agree with TRBD2. Germline trimming cut 5 bases from V and 0 bases from J; bases unmatched to any gene: 4. Germline-derived CDR1 and CDR2 are MNHEY and SVGEGT. The CDR3 loop spans 14 amino acids.

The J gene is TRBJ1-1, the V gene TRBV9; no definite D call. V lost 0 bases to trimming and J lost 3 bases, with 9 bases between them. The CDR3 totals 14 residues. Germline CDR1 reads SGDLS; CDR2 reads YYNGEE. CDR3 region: CASSVVSGDTEAFF. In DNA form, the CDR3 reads TGTGCCAGCAGCGTAGTGAGTGGCGACACTGAAGCTTTCTTT.

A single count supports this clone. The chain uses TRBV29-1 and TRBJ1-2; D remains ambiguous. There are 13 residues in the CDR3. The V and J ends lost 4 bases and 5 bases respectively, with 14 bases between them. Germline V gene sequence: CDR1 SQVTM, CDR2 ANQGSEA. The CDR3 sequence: CSVVVQMGYGYTF. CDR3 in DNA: TGCAGCGTTGTGGTCCAGATGGGATATGGCTACACCTTC. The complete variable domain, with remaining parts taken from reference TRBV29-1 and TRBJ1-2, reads SAVISQKPSRDICQRGTSLTIQCQVDSQVTMMFWYRQQPGQSLTLIATANQGSEATYESGFVIDKFPISRPNLTFSTLTVSNMSPEDSSIYLCSVVVQMGYGYTFGSGTRLTVV.

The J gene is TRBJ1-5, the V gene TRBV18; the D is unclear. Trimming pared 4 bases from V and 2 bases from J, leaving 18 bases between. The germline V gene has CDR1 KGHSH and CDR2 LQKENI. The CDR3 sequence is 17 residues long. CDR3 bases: TGTGCCAGCTCACAAGCCCAGGTGGGAGCGCGCAATCAGCCCCAGCATTTT. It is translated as CASSQAQVGARNQPQHF.

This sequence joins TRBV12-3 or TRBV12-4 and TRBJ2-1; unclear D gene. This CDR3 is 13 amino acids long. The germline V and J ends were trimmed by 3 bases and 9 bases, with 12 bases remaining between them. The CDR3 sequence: CASSFRPSAEQFF. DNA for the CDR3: TGTGCCAGCAGTTTCAGGCCTAGTGCTGAGCAGTTCTTC.

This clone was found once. The CDR3 is CASSQGRGPNYGYTF. The CDR3, as DNA: TGCGCCAGCAGCCAAGGGAGGGGCCCAAACTATGGCTACACCTTC. V gene TRBV4-1 combines with J gene TRBJ1-2; TRBD1 is a possible D gene (5 bases). From germline, CDR1 is MGHRA and CDR2 YSYEKL. V gave up 1 base and J gave up 2 bases, with 11 bases separating them. The CDR3 extends over 15 amino acids.

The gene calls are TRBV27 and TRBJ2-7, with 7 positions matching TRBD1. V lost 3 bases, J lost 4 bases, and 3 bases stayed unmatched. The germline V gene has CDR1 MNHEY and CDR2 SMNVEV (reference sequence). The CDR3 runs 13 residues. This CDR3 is CASSLTRGYEQYF. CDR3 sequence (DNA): TGTGCCAGCAGTTTGACCAGGGGGTACGAGCAGTACTTC.

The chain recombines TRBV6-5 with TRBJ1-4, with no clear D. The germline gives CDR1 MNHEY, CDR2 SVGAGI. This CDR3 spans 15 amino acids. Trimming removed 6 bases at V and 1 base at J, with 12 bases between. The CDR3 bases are TGTGCCAGCAGCCTCAAGGGCGGAACTAATGAAAAACTGTTTTTT. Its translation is CASSLKGGTNEKLFF.

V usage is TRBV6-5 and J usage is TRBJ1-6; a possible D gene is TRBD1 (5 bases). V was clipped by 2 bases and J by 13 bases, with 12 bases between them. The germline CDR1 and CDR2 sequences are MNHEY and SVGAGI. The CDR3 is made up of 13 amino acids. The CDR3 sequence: CASSYGGEVPLHF. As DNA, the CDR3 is TGTGCCAGCAGTTACGGGGGGGAAGTGCCCCTCCACTTT.

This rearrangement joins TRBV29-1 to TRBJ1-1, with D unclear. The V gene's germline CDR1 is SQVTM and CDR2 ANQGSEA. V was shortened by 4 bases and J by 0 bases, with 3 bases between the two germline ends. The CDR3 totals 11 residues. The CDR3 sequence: CSVGVNTEAFF. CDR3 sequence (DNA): TGCAGCGTTGGAGTGAACACTGAAGCTTTCTTT.

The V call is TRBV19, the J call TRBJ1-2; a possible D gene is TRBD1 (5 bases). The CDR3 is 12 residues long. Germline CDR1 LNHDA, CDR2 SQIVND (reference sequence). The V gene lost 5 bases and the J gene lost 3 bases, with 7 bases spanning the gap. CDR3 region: CASSRRDYGYTF. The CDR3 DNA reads TGTGCCAGTAGTCGCAGGGACTATGGCTACACCTTC.

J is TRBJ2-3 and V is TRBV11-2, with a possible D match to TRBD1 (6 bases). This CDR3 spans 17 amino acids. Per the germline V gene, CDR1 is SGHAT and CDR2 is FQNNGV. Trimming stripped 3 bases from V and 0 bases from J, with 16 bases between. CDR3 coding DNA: TGTGCCAGCAGCTTCTTCGGTAACAGGGAGAGCACAGATACGCAGTATTTT. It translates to CASSFFGNRESTDTQYF.

The CDR3 region is CASSLDARTDTEAFF. The DNA of the CDR3 is TGTGCCAGCAGCTTAGATGCCAGAACGGACACTGAAGCTTTCTTT. This chain joins TRBV7-2 and TRBJ1-1; D is ambiguous. Between the trimmed V and J ends, which lost 1 base and 3 bases, there was a span of 12 bases. The germline CDR1 and CDR2 sequences are SGHTA and FQGNSA. This CDR3 contains 15 residues.

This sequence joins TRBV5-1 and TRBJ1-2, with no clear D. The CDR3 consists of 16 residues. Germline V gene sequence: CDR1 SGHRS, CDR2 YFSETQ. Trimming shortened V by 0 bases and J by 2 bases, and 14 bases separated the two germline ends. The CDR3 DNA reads TGCGCCAGCAGCTTGGGGTTCGGCAGAGACAACTATGGCTACACCTTC. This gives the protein CASSLGFGRDNYGYTF.

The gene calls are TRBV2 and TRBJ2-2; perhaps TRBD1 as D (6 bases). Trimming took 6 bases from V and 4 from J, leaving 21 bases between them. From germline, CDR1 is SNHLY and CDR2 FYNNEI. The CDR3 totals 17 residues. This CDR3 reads CASRFSGTIEPTGELFF. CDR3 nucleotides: TGTGCCAGCAGGTTCTCCGGGACAATAGAACCCACCGGGGAGCTGTTTTTT.

The DNA of the CDR3 is TGTGCCAGTAGTTTCGGGGCTAGCACTGAAGCTTTCTTT. Encoded protein: CASSFGASTEAFF. The chain recombines TRBV19 with TRBJ1-1; weak D call: TRBD1 (5 bases). The CDR3 is 13 amino acids. Trimming pared 5 bases from V and 4 bases from J, leaving 11 bases between. Germline values: CDR1 LNHDA, CDR2 SQIVND (reference sequence).

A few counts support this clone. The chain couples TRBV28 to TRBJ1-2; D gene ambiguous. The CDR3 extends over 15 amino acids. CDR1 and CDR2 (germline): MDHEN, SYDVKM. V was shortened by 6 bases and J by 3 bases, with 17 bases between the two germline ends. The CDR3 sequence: CASSPSTPSHYGYTF. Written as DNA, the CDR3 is TGTGCCAGCAGCCCCTCCACGCCGAGCCACTATGGCTACACCTTC.

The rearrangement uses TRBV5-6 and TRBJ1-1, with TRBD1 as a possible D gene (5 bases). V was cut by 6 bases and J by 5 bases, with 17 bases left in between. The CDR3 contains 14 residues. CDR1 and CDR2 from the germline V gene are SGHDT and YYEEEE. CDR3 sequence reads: CASTTGGSGTEAFF. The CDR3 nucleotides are TGTGCCAGCACCACGGGGGGGTCAGGGACTGAAGCTTTCTTT.

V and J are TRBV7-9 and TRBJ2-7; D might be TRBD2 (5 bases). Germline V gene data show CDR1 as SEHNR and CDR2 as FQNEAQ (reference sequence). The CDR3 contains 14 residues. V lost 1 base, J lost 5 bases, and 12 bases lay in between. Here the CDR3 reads CASSLGGWEHEQYF. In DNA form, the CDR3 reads TGTGCCAGCAGCTTAGGTGGGTGGGAGCACGAGCAGTACTTC.

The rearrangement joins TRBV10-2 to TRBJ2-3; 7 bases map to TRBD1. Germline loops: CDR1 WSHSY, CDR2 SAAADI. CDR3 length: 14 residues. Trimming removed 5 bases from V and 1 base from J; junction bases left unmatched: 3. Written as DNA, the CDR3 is TGCGCCAGCAGTATAACAGGGGGCACAGATACGCAGTATTTT. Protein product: CASSITGGTDTQYF.